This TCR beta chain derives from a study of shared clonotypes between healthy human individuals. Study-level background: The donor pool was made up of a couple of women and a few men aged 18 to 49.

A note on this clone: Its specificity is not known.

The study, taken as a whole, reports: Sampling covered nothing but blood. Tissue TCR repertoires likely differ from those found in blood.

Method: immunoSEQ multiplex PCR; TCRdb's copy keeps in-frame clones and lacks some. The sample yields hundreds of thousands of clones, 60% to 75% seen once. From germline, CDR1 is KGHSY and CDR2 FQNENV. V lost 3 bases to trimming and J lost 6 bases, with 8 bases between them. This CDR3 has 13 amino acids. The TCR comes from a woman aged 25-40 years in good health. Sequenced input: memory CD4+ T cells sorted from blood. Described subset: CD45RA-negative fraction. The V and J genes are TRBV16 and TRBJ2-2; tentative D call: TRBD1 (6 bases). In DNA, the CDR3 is TGTGCCAGCAGCCAGGACAGAGCCGGGGAGCTGTTTTTT. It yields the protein CASSQDRAGELFF.